These 10 T cell receptor beta chains came from one sample sequenced in a study of blood T cell repertoires in COVID-19. The data were produced by immunoSEQ multiplex PCR, yet TCRdb's version contains in-frame clones alone and is incomplete. The data contain more than 60,000 clones, approximately 80% of them singletons. Sequencing input: peripheral blood. Receptors originate from a man aged 55 to 69 with active or convalescent COVID-19.

V gene TRBV19 combines with J gene TRBJ1-4; D remains ambiguous. The germline V gene has CDR1 LNHDA and CDR2 SQIVND (reference sequence). There are 16 residues in the CDR3. V lost 6 bases to trimming and J lost 5 bases, with 19 bases between them. This chain's CDR3 is CASSEWAPAENEKLFF. The CDR3 DNA reads TGTGCCAGTAGCGAATGGGCCCCAGCAGAGAATGAAAAACTGTTTTTT.

The genes are TRBV20-1 and TRBJ2-1; D unresolved. V lost 2 bases to trimming and J lost 6 bases, with 5 bases between them. Germline CDR1 and CDR2: DFQATT and SNEGSKA (reference sequence). The CDR3 is 11 amino acids. This CDR3 is CSARILNEQFF. The CDR3 nucleotides are TGCAGTGCTAGAATACTCAATGAGCAGTTCTTC.

The chain uses TRBV4-2 and TRBJ1-3; possible D gene TRBD1, 5 bases. Germline CDR1 and CDR2: LGHNA and YNFKEQ. V was shortened by 1 base and J by 1 base, with 14 bases between the two germline ends. The CDR3 has 17 amino acids. The chain's CDR3 is CASSQVRGLASGNTIYF. The CDR3 bases are TGTGCCAGCAGCCAAGTAAGGGGATTGGCTTCTGGAAACACCATATATTTT.

V is TRBV6-5 and J is TRBJ1-2; TRBD1 agrees at 9 bases. V lost 7 bases to trimming and J lost 8 bases; unmatched junction nucleotides: 14. Germline V gene data show CDR1 as MNHEY and CDR2 as SVGAGI. The CDR3 sequence is 15 residues long. CDR3 sequence (DNA): TGTGCCAGCACCTTAGACAGGGGGGTCCGTACCGGCTACACCTTC. Amino acid sequence: CASTLDRGVRTGYTF.

This clone was counted a few times. The genes are TRBV2 and TRBJ2-3, with D perhaps TRBD1 (5 bases). The germline CDR1 and CDR2 sequences are SNHLY and FYNNEI. This CDR3 is built from 13 residues. V was cut by 5 bases and J by 2 bases, with 8 bases left in between. The CDR3, as DNA: TGTGCCAGCAGTCGACAGTTCACAGATACGCAGTATTTT. It specifies CASSRQFTDTQYF.

This sequence joins TRBV27 and TRBJ1-1; TRBD1 agrees at 9 bases. The ends lost 6 bases at V and 5 bases at J; junction bases unmatched: 7. Germline lookup yields CDR1 MNHEY and CDR2 SMNVEV (reference sequence). CDR3 size: 14 residues. The CDR3, as DNA: TGTGCCAGCAGCGACGGGACAGGGTATACTGAAGCTTTCTTT. Its translation: CASSDGTGYTEAFF.

The J gene is TRBJ2-3, the V gene TRBV6-2 or TRBV6-3; TRBD2 matches at 7 bases. The V gene end was trimmed by 4 bases and the J gene end by 0 bases; junction bases not matched to a gene: 1. The CDR3 runs 14 residues. CDR1 and CDR2 (germline): MNHEY, SVGEGT. CDR3 sequence (DNA): TGTGCCAGCAGTTTCGGGAGGAGCACAGATACGCAGTATTTT. Translated, it gives CASSFGRSTDTQYF.

V usage is TRBV27 and J usage is TRBJ1-5; TRBD1 aligns across 7 bases. The CDR3 sequence is 13 residues long. The V gene's germline CDR1 is MNHEY and CDR2 SMNVEV (reference sequence). J gave up 7 bases and V 5 bases, and 5 bases lay outside the gene matches. Here the CDR3 DNA reads TGTGCCAGCAGTCCCCCAGGGGGGCAGCCCCAGCATTTT. Translated, it gives CASSPPGGQPQHF.

There are a few counts of this clone. The chain has TRBV5-6 and TRBJ2-6, with 12 nucleotides matching TRBD2. Germline V gives CDR1 SGHDT, CDR2 YYEEEE. The length of the CDR3 is 19 residues. After removal of 1 base from V and 0 bases from J, the junction contained 5 bases not matched to a gene. The chain's CDR3 is CASSLSGLAGSSGANVLTF. DNA for the CDR3: TGTGCCAGCAGCTTGTCGGGACTAGCGGGTTCCTCTGGGGCCAACGTCCTGACTTTC.

The rearrangement joins TRBV27 to TRBJ1-1; 7 nucleotides line up with TRBD1. Germline CDR1 is MNHEY and CDR2 is SMNVEV (reference sequence). Trimming cost V 3 bases and J 7 bases; bases outside gene matches: 8. CDR3 length equals 14 residues. Here the CDR3 DNA reads TGTGCCAGCAGTTTGGTGCAGGGGGTGGGTGAAGCTTTCTTT. Encoded protein: CASSLVQGVGEAFF.